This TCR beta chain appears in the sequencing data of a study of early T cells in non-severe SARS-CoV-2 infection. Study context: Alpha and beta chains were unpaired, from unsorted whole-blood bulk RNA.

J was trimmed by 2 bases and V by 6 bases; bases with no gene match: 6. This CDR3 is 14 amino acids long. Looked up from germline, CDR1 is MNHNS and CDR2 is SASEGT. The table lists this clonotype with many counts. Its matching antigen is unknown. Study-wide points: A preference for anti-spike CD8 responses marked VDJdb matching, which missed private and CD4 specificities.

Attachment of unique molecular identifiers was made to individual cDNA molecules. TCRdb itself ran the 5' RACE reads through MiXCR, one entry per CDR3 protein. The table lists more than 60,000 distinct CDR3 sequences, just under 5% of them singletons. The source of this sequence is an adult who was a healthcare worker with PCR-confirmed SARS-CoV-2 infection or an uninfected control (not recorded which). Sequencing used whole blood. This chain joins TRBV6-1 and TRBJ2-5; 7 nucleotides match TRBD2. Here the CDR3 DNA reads TGTGCCAGCAGGAGAACTAGCGCACAAGAGACCCAGTACTTC. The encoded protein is CASRRTSAQETQYF.